These T cell receptor beta chains were read from a single sample in a study of OX40 agonist ivuxolimab in advanced cancers. TCRdb's copy holds only in-frame clones and misses some; the assay was immunoSEQ multiplex PCR. The table lists fewer than 25,000 clones, roughly four fifths of them singletons. Specimen: CD4+ or CD8+ T cells sorted from blood, collected in a trial of the OX40 agonist ivuxolimab. The receptors were gathered from an adult with an advanced solid tumor such as melanoma, head and neck, liver or kidney cancer. Each CDR3 is given with its conserved first and last residue. Fields, in order: CDR3 length, D gene, J gene, clone size, V gene, CDR3 protein, CDR3 DNA. The D gene is left open where the match is weak. Size values are once, few and many counts, or a class for expanded clones, and some rows have none.

length: 11; D: -; J: TRBJ2-7; size: -; V: TRBV7-2; CDR3: CTSSLASEQYF; DNA: TGTACCAGCAGCTTGGCGAGCGAGCAGTACTTC
length: 15; D: TRBD2; J: TRBJ2-1; size: -; V: TRBV5-1; CDR3: CASSLEPSGRGEQFF; DNA: TGCGCCAGCAGCTTGGAGCCTAGCGGGAGGGGGGAGCAGTTCTTC
length: 14; D: -; J: TRBJ2-3; size: medium-sized; V: TRBV5-1; CDR3: CASSLVVATYTQYF; DNA: TGCGCCAGCAGCTTGGTGGTAGCGACATATACGCAGTATTTT
length: 16; D: -; J: TRBJ1-4; size: -; V: TRBV6-5; CDR3: CASSLTRQVRVGKLFF; DNA: TGTGCCAGCAGTTTAACCAGACAGGTCCGGGTCGGAAAACTGTTTTTT
length: 12; D: -; J: TRBJ2-2; size: -; V: TRBV4-1; CDR3: CASTHSGRELFF; DNA: TGCGCCAGCACCCACAGCGGCCGGGAGCTGTTTTTT
length: 14; D: -; J: TRBJ2-3; size: -; V: TRBV30; CDR3: CAWSAAGFADTQYF; DNA: TGTGCCTGGAGTGCGGCAGGGTTTGCGGATACGCAGTATTTT
length: 13; D: -; J: TRBJ2-1; size: -; V: TRBV21-1; CDR3: CASIPLGHNEQFF; DNA: TGTGCCAGCATTCCACTAGGGCACAATGAGCAGTTCTTC
length: 15; D: -; J: TRBJ2-2; size: once; V: TRBV18; CDR3: CASSPQRRNTGELFF; DNA: TGTGCCAGCTCACCCCAGCGCAGAAACACCGGGGAGCTGTTTTTT
length: 13; D: TRBD1; J: TRBJ2-7; size: once; V: TRBV5-5; CDR3: CASSLDRGHIRYF; DNA: TGTGCCAGCAGCTTGGACAGGGGGCACATCAGGTACTTC
length: 13; D: -; J: TRBJ2-1; size: -; V: TRBV10-3; CDR3: CAISEGSRHEQFF; DNA: TGTGCCATCAGTGAAGGTAGTCGGCATGAGCAGTTCTTC
length: 16; D: TRBD2; J: TRBJ2-5; size: -; V: TRBV10-3; CDR3: CAISESGLAGVETQYF; DNA: TGTGCCATCAGTGAGTCAGGGCTAGCGGGAGTAGAGACCCAGTACTTC
length: 13; D: -; J: TRBJ2-1; size: -; V: TRBV19; CDR3: CASTRGLVNEQFF; DNA: TGTGCCAGTACAAGGGGTTTGGTCAATGAGCAGTTCTTC
length: 15; D: -; J: TRBJ1-1; size: -; V: TRBV2; CDR3: CASSPQTVMNTEAFF; DNA: TGTGCCAGCAGTCCCCAGACAGTTATGAACACTGAAGCTTTCTTT
length: 13; D: -; J: TRBJ2-1; size: -; V: TRBV2; CDR3: CASSLGVYNEQFF; DNA: TGTGCCAGCAGCCTTGGCGTTTACAATGAGCAGTTCTTC